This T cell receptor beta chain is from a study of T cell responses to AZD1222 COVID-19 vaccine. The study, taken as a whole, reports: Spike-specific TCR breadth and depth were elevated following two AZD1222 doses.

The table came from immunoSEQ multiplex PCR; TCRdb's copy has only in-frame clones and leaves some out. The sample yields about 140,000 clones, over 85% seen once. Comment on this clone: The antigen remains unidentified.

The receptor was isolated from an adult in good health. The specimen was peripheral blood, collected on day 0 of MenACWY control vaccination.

CDR3 loop: CASSEGVRTDTQYF. The CDR3 nucleotides read TGTGCCAGCAGTGAAGGGGTACGCACAGATACGCAGTATTTT. V gene TRBV2 combines with J gene TRBJ2-3, with D uncertain. The CDR3 runs to 14 residues. In germline, CDR1 is SNHLY, CDR2 FYNNEI. The germline V and J ends were trimmed by 1 base and 1 base, with 6 bases remaining between them.